This entry lists 14 T cell receptor beta chains sequenced from one sample in a study of T cell responses to AZD1222 COVID-19 vaccine. The table came from immunoSEQ multiplex PCR; TCRdb's copy has only in-frame clones and leaves some out. The table lists around 78,000 clones, approximately 86% of them singletons, with about 4.8% in the top ten. The source was peripheral blood, collected on day 0 of MenACWY control vaccination. The receptor source for this set is an adult in good health.

The chain is built from TRBV7-8 and TRBJ1-3; D gene unclear. CDR1 is SGHVS, CDR2 FQNEAQ, per germline. The CDR3 consists of 18 residues. Trimming left V 5 bases short and J 0 bases short, with 20 bases between. The CDR3 coding sequence is TGTGCCAGCAGCCCAGGAGGCGGTGTGAGACTCTCTGGAAACACCATATATTTT. This codes for CASSPGGGVRLSGNTIYF.

This rearrangement joins TRBV6-5 to TRBJ1-1; 7 nucleotides match TRBD1. The CDR3 contains 14 residues. Germline V CDR1 and CDR2: MNHEY, SVGAGI. The trim removed 6 bases at V and 0 bases at J, leaving 4 bases unmatched. CDR3 coding DNA: TGTGCCAGCAGGCCGGGACAGATGAACACTGAAGCTTTCTTT. Translated: CASRPGQMNTEAFF.

This chain uses TRBV6-2 or TRBV6-3 with TRBJ2-3; 10 nucleotides match TRBD1. CDR3 size: 20 residues. CDR1 is MNHEY and CDR2 is SVGEGT in the germline V gene. Trimming took 1 base from V and 3 from J; bases not matched to a gene: 16. The CDR3 bases are TGTGCCAGCAGTTACTTTCTCCCGCTTCCCGGGACAGGGGAGACAGATACGCAGTATTTT. Translation: CASSYFLPLPGTGETDTQYF.

This sequence joins TRBV3-1 (or the pseudogene TRBV3-2) and TRBJ2-5; D gene unclear. Germline V CDR1 and CDR2: LGHDT, YNNKEL (reference sequence). The CDR3 extends over 13 amino acids. V dropped 4 bases and J dropped 5 bases, with 11 bases sitting between them. The CDR3 DNA follows: TGTGCCAGCAGCCCCACATCCCGGGAGACCCAGTACTTC. Protein product: CASSPTSRETQYF.

The genes are TRBV19 and TRBJ2-7; 10 bases agree with TRBD1. The CDR3 consists of 14 residues. The germline CDR1 and CDR2 sequences are LNHDA and SQIVND (reference sequence). Trimming cost V 5 bases and J 4 bases; bases outside gene matches: 5. The CDR3 is CASSLRGQGYEQYF. The CDR3 DNA is TGTGCCAGTAGTCTGAGGGGACAGGGGTACGAGCAGTACTTC.

V and J are TRBV14 and TRBJ2-1, with D possibly matching TRBD1 (6 bases). Germline CDR1 and CDR2: SGHDN and FVKESK. CDR3 length equals 17 residues. Trimming cost V 0 bases and J 2 bases, with 14 bases left between them. Here the CDR3 reads CASSQEDGRGAYNEQFF. CDR3 nucleotide sequence: TGTGCCAGCAGCCAAGAGGATGGCAGGGGAGCCTACAATGAGCAGTTCTTC.

CDR3 in amino acids: CAWSVGHSYEQYF. The DNA for the CDR3 is TGTGCCTGGAGTGTAGGACACTCCTACGAGCAGTACTTC. The chain uses TRBV30 and TRBJ2-7, with TRBD1 as a possible D gene (5 bases). This CDR3 has 13 amino acids. V lost 0 bases and J lost 0, with 6 bases in between. The germline V gene encodes CDR1 GTSNPN and CDR2 SVGIG (reference sequence).

The V and J genes are TRBV30 and TRBJ1-4, with a tentative D call TRBD1 (5 bases). Per germline, CDR1 GTSNPN and CDR2 SVGIG (reference sequence). CDR3 length: 14 amino acids. Trimming stripped 0 bases from V and 6 bases from J, with 11 bases between. The CDR3 loop reads CAWSVVGEDEKLFF. The CDR3 DNA follows: TGTGCCTGGAGTGTGGTAGGGGAGGATGAAAAACTGTTTTTT. Full variable domain (missing parts from reference TRBV30 and TRBJ1-4): SQTIHQWPATLVQPVGSPLSLECTVEGTSNPNLYWYRQAAGRGLQLLFYSVGIGQISSEVPQNLSASRPQDRQFILSSKKLLLSDSGFYLCAWSVVGEDEKLFFGSGTQLSVL.

The V and J genes are TRBV30 and TRBJ2-5; D may match TRBD1 or TRBD2 (5 bases each). Between the trimmed V and J ends, which lost 4 bases and 4 bases, there was a span of 10 bases. In germline, CDR1 is GTSNPN, CDR2 SVGIG (reference sequence). CDR3 length: 12 amino acids. The CDR3, as DNA: TGTGCCTGGACTCGGGGCGGAGAGACCCAGTACTTC. It specifies CAWTRGGETQYF.

The genes are TRBV6-2 or TRBV6-3 and TRBJ2-3, with 10 bases that match TRBD2. J gave up 1 base and V 6 bases, and 7 bases lay outside the gene matches. The CDR3 has 16 amino acids. CDR1 MNHEY and CDR2 SVGEGT come from the germline V gene. CDR3 sequence (DNA): TGTGCCAGCAGCGATCCGAGCGGGGGGGGCACAGATACGCAGTATTTT. Encoded protein: CASSDPSGGGTDTQYF.

The V call is TRBV5-1, the J call TRBJ2-2; D is perhaps TRBD1 or TRBD2 (7 bases each). The CDR3 runs 14 residues. From germline, CDR1 is SGHRS and CDR2 YFSETQ. The V gene lost 3 bases and the J gene lost 6 bases, with 12 bases spanning the gap. The CDR3 protein is CASSSQGGAGELFF. The CDR3 DNA reads TGCGCCAGCAGCTCCCAGGGGGGGGCCGGGGAGCTGTTTTTT.

The genes are TRBV10-3 and TRBJ1-1; D possibly corresponds to TRBD1 (5 bases). Germline CDR1 and CDR2: ENHRY and SYGVKD. Trimming took off 3 bases at V and 7 bases at J, with 6 bases between the two ends. CDR3 size: 11 residues. The CDR3 DNA reads as TGTGCCATCAGTGAAAGGGGTGAAGCTTTCTTT. It encodes CAISERGEAFF.

This rearrangement joins TRBV10-3 to TRBJ2-1, with 8 bases aligning to TRBD1. V shed 4 bases and J 7 bases; nucleotides not matched to a gene: 6. Germline values: CDR1 ENHRY, CDR2 SYGVKD. The CDR3 sequence is 14 residues long. The CDR3 spells CAISVNRGANEQFF. CDR3 DNA sequence: TGTGCCATCAGTGTTAACAGGGGGGCGAATGAGCAGTTCTTC.

V is TRBV2 and J is TRBJ1-2; perhaps TRBD1 as D (5 bases). The CDR3 totals 11 residues. CDR1 is SNHLY and CDR2 is FYNNEI in the germline V gene. V lost 6 bases, J lost 6 bases, and 8 bases lay in between. The CDR3 nucleotides are TGTGCCAGCAGACTGGGGGATGGCTACACCTTC. This encodes CASRLGDGYTF.